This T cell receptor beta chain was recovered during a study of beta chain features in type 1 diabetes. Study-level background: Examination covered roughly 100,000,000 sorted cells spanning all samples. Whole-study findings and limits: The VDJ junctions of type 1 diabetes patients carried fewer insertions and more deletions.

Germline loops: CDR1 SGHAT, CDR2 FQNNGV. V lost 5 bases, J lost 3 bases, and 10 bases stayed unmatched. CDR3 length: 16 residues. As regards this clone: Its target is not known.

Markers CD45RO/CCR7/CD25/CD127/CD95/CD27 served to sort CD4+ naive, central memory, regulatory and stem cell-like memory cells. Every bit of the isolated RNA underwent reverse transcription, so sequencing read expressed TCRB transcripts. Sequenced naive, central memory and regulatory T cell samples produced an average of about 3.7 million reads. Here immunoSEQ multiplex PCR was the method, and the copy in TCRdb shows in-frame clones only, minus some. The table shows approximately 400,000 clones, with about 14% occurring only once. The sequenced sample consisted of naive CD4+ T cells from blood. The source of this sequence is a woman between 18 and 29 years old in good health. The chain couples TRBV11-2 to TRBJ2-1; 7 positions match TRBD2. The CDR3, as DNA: TGTGCCAGCAGCCCCTCTTTAGCGGGTTTCTACAATGAGCAGTTCTTC. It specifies CASSPSLAGFYNEQFF.